This TCR beta chain was recorded in a study of T cell responses to AZD1222 COVID-19 vaccine. Trimming shortened V by 5 bases and J by 9 bases, and 20 bases separated the two germline ends. Germline V gene data show CDR1 as SGHTA and CDR2 as FQGTGA. CDR3 size: 15 residues. Only in-frame clones appear in the TCRdb table, and some are missing; sequencing was by immunoSEQ multiplex PCR. The sample records 100,000 to 120,000 clones, more than 75% being singletons. The sequencing here drew on peripheral blood, taken on day 0 of AZD1222 vaccination. The sequence came from an adult in good health. This rearrangement joins TRBV7-3 to TRBJ2-1, with D perhaps assigned TRBD1 or TRBD2 (5 bases each). The CDR3 DNA follows: TGTGCCAGCAGCGGCCAGGGACGGACTTTGGGTGAGCAGTTCTTC. Protein sequence: CASSGQGRTLGEQFF.